This T cell receptor (beta chain) was sequenced for a study of blood T cell repertoires in COVID-19. Study at large: From the United States, Italy and Spain came samples of acute and convalescent COVID-19. T cells, B-cell-depleted T cells, or PBMCs provided the cDNA or gDNA that served as material.

Per the germline V gene, CDR1 is MNHEY and CDR2 is SVGEGT. The CDR3 covers 15 residues. The V and J ends lost 5 bases and 0 bases respectively, with 14 bases between them. As processed by the authors: Reference gene primer amplification gave nucleated cell count estimates. The protocol was immunoSEQ multiplex PCR, while the TCRdb copy is restricted to in-frame clones and leaves out a portion. For V, J and clone size, that table is used; D and trimming come from the DNA. The sample comprises about 130,000 clones, 75% to 90% of which are singletons, and approximately 3% rests with the top ten. The chain recombines TRBV6-2 or TRBV6-3 with TRBJ2-7, with D tentatively TRBD2 (5 bases). Sequencing input: peripheral blood. This sequence originates from a woman aged 80 or older with COVID-19, enrolled during active disease. CDR3 in amino acids: CASSTRLRSSYEQYF. The DNA of the CDR3 is TGTGCCAGCAGTACTCGACTACGTAGCTCCTACGAGCAGTACTTC.